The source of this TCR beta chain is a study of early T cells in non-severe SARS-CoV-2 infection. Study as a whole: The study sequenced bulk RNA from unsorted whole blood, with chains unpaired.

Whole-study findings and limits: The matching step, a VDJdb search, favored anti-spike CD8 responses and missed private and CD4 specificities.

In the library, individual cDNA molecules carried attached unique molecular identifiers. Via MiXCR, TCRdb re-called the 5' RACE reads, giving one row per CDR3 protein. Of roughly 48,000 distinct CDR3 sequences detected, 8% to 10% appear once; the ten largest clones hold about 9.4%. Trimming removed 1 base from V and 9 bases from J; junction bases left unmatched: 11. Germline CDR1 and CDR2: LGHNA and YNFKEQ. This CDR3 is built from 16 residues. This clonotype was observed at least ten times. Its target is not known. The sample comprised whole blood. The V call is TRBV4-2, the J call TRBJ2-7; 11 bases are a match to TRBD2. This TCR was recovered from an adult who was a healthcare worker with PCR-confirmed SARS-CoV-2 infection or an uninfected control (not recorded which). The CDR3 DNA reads TGTGCCAGCAGCCAAGCGTTCCCTCTAGCGGGGGGCTCGCAGTACTTC. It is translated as CASSQAFPLAGGSQYF.